This TCR beta chain derives from a study of blood T cell repertoires in COVID-19. Study summary: The samples span acute and convalescent COVID-19 from the United States, Italy and Spain.

Cohort allocation depended upon clinical history that participants reported. Germline CDR1 reads SNHLY; CDR2 reads FYNNEI. This CDR3 region has 15 residues. V trimming: 2 bases; J trimming: 8 bases; junction bases outside the gene matches: 8. Original methodology: By means of reference gene primer amplification, nucleated cell counts were estimated. Generated by immunoSEQ multiplex PCR, the TCRdb table keeps only in-frame clones and is missing some. V and J calls and clone size are those listed in that table; D and trimming were worked out from the DNA. The sample carries 300,000 to 500,000 clones, over 75% recorded once. This clone was seen a handful of times.

The V gene is TRBV2, the J gene TRBJ1-2; 10 bases fit TRBD1. The sample consisted of PBMCs or T cells enriched from blood (not recorded which). The clonotype was recovered from a woman between 35 and 50 years old with acute COVID-19. CDR3 sequence (DNA): TGTGCCAGCAGTGAAAGGACAGGGGGGGTCTTGGGCTACACCTTC. Translating it yields CASSERTGGVLGYTF.